The clone carrying this T cell receptor beta chain has only a few counts. The antigen remains unidentified. 5'RACE, which relied on constant-segment primers, yielded TCR alpha and TCR beta cDNA libraries carrying sample barcodes and UMIs. TCRdb recomputed calls from the 5' RACE reads with MiXCR, one row per CDR3 protein. The table records 300,000 or so distinct CDR3 sequences, about 17% of them present only once. This specimen comes from a study of T-cell memory formation after mild COVID-19. Turning to the study itself: The study found TCR clusters largely donor specific. Study results and caveats: Balance between CD4 and CD8 was seen in clones contracting day 15 to 85, and a CD4+ lean was seen in later expanders.

Per germline, CDR1 SGHRS and CDR2 YFSETQ. The CDR3 has 12 residues. V dropped 2 bases and J dropped 14 bases, with 14 bases sitting between them. The chain links TRBV5-1 to TRBJ2-1; D remains unclear. The sequence was collected from a man younger than 30 who had mild COVID-19 (a few samples of this study predate the infection). Cell type and time point are not known. Specimen: PBMCs or a T cell subset sorted from them (not recorded which). The CDR3 reads CASSFEERTKFF. The DNA for the CDR3 is TGCGCCAGCAGCTTCGAAGAACGGACGAAGTTCTTC. Using reference TRBV5-1 and TRBJ2-1 for the parts outside the CDR3, the full variable domain is KAGVTQTPRYLIKTRGQQVTLSCSPISGHRSVSWYQQTPGQGLQFLFEYFSETQRNKGNFPGRFSGRQFSNSRSEMNVSTLELGDSALYLCASSFEERTKFFGPGTRLTVL.